This paragraph reports one TCR beta chain. Its antigen remains undetermined. This sample was taken from a study of cytomegalovirus exposure and HLA in healthy donors (dated by TCRdb to 2017 to 2019). Regarding the complete study: According to an earlier analysis of around 600 of the donors, 200 million or so T cells yielded 117 million unique TCR beta sequences and 276 Gb of sequence data. Among under 450 genotyped donors of the cohort, an average of approximately 240,000 unique TCR beta nucleotide sequences were sequenced per donor, 15% to 20% of them non-productive. To predict cytomegalovirus infection status, the study brought together high-throughput TCR immunosequencing, statistical association of individual TCRs with disease status, and machine learning. Genome-wide SNP genotypes for about three fifths of the roughly 670 donors were used in a later genetic analysis, which treated that subset as a discovery cohort. In addition to the first cohort of roughly 700 subjects, a separate validation cohort of under 150 different subjects was used. Of the roughly 390 genotyped donors, about 84% fell in the genetic ancestry cluster associated with self-reported Caucasian donors. The T cell repertoires of 550 to 850 subjects were profiled by immunosequencing and related to cytomegalovirus serostatus. A later analysis re-analyzed previously published TCR beta repertoires from 660 or so donors and added high-resolution HLA genotyping to study TCR occurrence patterns. Rather than using new phenotypic data, the later analysis identified candidate immune exposures from TCR beta sequences and from how often those sequences occurred across donors. Around 330 gigabases of sequencing data and around 88 million unique TCR sequences made up an early release that covered under 750 HLA-typed donors. Donor age, sex, ethnicity and CMV serostatus were compiled alongside the repertoire data. An earlier analysis of 587 of the donors used high-throughput TCR beta sequencing to judge whether each TCR beta V gene segment behaved as functional or pseudogenic. HLA typing covered class I and class II loci at four-digit resolution. The number of typed donors differed by locus: about 629-630 for A, B, C, DRB1 and DQB1; 522 for DQA1; some 610 for DPA1; and approximately 450 for DPB1. Five DR-DQ haplotypes were handled as single units for association and clustering because linkage in the cohort was strong. All discovery cohort repertoires had been generated using a single sequencing platform. The study aimed to test whether signatures of past pathogen exposure could be identified by cataloging public T cell receptors. On the study overall, not on this receptor specifically: In an earlier analysis of a few hundred of the donors, most TCR beta V segments were observed in productive rearrangements about 87% or about 30% of the time, broadly matching IMGT annotations. A further reported finding was that TCR beta sequences accurately predicted the HLA-A and HLA-B alleles for most subjects in the first cohort. Roughly uniform sequencing depth across donors was assumed in presence/absence analyses, although this assumption may not hold. Specific HLA alleles were associated with 15,000 to 20,000 TCR beta sequences at a false discovery rate of 0.05 in a later analysis. This cohort had only TCR beta chains sequenced, and the lack of alpha or paired-chain data limited which features could be detected. Because HLA typing was unavailable for some donors at each locus, only the typed subset was used in association tests. The earlier analysis of 587 of the donors excluded about 16 rarely observed V segments, including chromosome 9 orphons, because counts were too low. According to a later analysis, parvovirus B19, influenza, CMV and Epstein-Barr virus appeared linked to several top co-occurrence clusters. A later genetic analysis associated a missense DCLRE1C variant with V-gene and J-gene trimming of TCR beta chains, and an independent cohort replicated the association. In vitro tests confirmed that a few of the cytomegalovirus-associated TCR beta chains recognize cytomegalovirus antigens. The authors suggested that the approach could potentially be extended to other disease states and immunological phenotypes. The only immune exposure information available for the cohort was CMV serostatus. Strong co-occurrence of HLA alleles, especially DR and DQ, made assigning TCR associations to individual alleles difficult. The classifier was reported to diagnose cytomegalovirus status with high specificity and sensitivity in both the original cohort and the validation cohort. Because the 87-base-pair reads could not distinguish some IMGT-functional V segments, including TRBV6-2 and TRBV6-3, those segments were excluded. A total of 150 to 200 TCR beta chains were listed by the study as associated with cytomegalovirus. According to a later genetic analysis, donors in an Asian-associated ancestry cluster had fewer N-insertions in productive TCRs than the roughly 700-donor mean. According to a later analysis, TCR association rates differed among HLA loci, with DRB1 alleles showing the most associated TCRs and HLA-C alleles showing the fewest. According to a later analysis, most CMV-associated TCR beta chains appeared to be HLA-restricted, and the HLA associations seemed to be driven largely by CMV exposure. While some public TCRs were present in many individuals, most TCR sequences turned up only very rarely across donors. In a later analysis, HLA-associated TCR beta chains showed more clonal expansion and lower generation probabilities than non-associated chains that were equally common. Correlated functional status among segregating V segments might reflect linkage disequilibrium, but an unknown experimental factor could not be ruled out. A cluster of highly shared sequence variants was judged likely to be a technical artifact of the sequencing pipeline.

The CDR3 sequence holds 15 residues, the cysteine and phenylalanine included. Just the 45-base CDR3 DNA is kept, in frame starting at base 1. At the junction V is shortened by 0 bases and J by 0 bases, with 9 bases in between. Sequences SGDLS (CDR1) and YYNGEE (CDR2) are obtained from the germline V gene. The method behind the library was the immunoSEQ multiplex PCR assay. For the multiplex PCR, a mixture combining 60 forward primers for TCR Vbeta segments and 13 reverse primers for TCR Jbeta segments was used. The CDR3 region of rearranged TCR beta genes was amplified from genomic DNA by a multiplex PCR assay. On the Illumina HiSeq System, the amplified TCR beta libraries were sequenced as 87-base-pair reads. In the source study's methods: A later analysis tallied 70 million to 100 million unique TCR beta chains across the 650 to 750 repertoires, and around 12 million of those chains were shared by two or more donors. A nearest-neighbor algorithm error-corrected the raw reads and collapsed the reads into unique sequences, merging closely related sequences to remove PCR and sequencing errors. To assign V, D and J gene segments, CDR3 sequences were aligned to IMGT reference sequences. For a sequence to be retained, a match of at least six nucleotides to both a V gene segment and a J gene segment was required. Rearrangements were called productive when the CDR3 lacked stop codons and stayed in frame with V and J; all others were non-productive. CDR3 was defined by IMGT convention, running from the second conserved V-encoded cysteine to the conserved J-encoded phenylalanine. Sequences without an unambiguous match to a single V gene segment were excluded from the earlier analysis of 500 to 700 of the donors. An earlier analysis of fewer than 750 of the donors classified V segments as functional when productive rearrangements were above 56.7% and as segregating when the standard deviation between donors was above 5%. A statistical classification framework was built for diagnosing cytomegalovirus status from the catalog of TCR beta chain sequences. In a later analysis, V and J genes were assigned by comparing TCR nucleotide sequences against IMGT/GENE-DB human TR gene sequences. In a later analysis, CDR3 sequences and most-parsimonious VDJ recombination scenarios were assigned using the TCRdist pipeline. In a later analysis, every TCR beta chain was defined by the combination of its CDR3 amino acid sequence and its V-gene family, and reads without a unique V-gene family were dropped. To address suspected cross-contamination and a sequencing artifact, a later analysis removed a few hundred highly shared, low-generation-probability nucleotide sequences. For each public chain, a later analysis derived a clonal expansion index from normalized ranks of inferred template counts within each repertoire. In a later analysis, generation probabilities were computed using a VDJ recombination model fitted to out-of-frame rearrangements, and the results were checked against IGoR. A later analysis scored TCR-TCR, TCR-HLA and TCR-CMV co-occurrence with hypergeometric tests, applying a repertoire-size bias correction to TCR pairs. In a later analysis, false discovery rates were estimated by permuting HLA or CMV assignments 20 times. In a later analysis, co-occurring TCRs were grouped using DBSCAN, with TCRdist sequence similarity added in when clustering inside HLA-allele-positive subsets. Co-occurrence clustering excluded repertoires with fewer than 30,000 or more than 120,000 public chains, plus five with anomalous nucleotide sharing. The table was pulled from immuneACCESS by TCRdb, which kept in-frame rearrangements only. Such tables lose some clones; where checked, under half of the loss comes from unresolved V genes, and the rest has no known cause. The DNA gave D and trimming, while V, J and clone size come from that table. The table for this sample records around 74,000 clones. About 4.6% of the sample rests with the top ten.

In total, more than 500 healthy bone marrow donors made up the cohort. At the time of sampling, every cohort member was nominally healthy, though immune exposures that went unrecorded were likely present. The donor tested CMV seronegative and was one of the 352 seronegative cohort members. A peripheral blood sample was collected from each donor, and TCR beta sequencing was performed on peripheral blood mononuclear cells. Genomic DNA extraction from the blood cell samples was performed with the Qiagen DNeasy Blood Extraction Kit. Sample: PBMCs. The TCR was taken from a young man in good health and CMV-seronegative. The rearranged segments are TRBV9 and TRBJ1-1; a confident D gene designation cannot be given. CDR3 reads: CASSVGGAVNTEAFF. The sequenced DNA: TGTGCCAGCAGCGTAGGCGGAGCCGTGAACACTGAAGCTTTCTTT.